Listed here are 2 T cell receptor beta chains from one sample, sequenced in a study of brain T cells in children with intractable seizures. Profiling relied on immunoSEQ multiplex PCR, and the TCRdb table lists in-frame clones only, not all of them. Altogether some 80,000 clones are present, around nine tenths being singletons, with the ten largest covering 24%. Here the sequenced sample was peripheral blood, taken at surgery. All receptors derive from a girl aged 2-15 years with Rasmussen encephalitis and intractable seizures.

This clone was picked up a small number of times. J is TRBJ1-3 and V is TRBV27, with TRBD1 as a possible D gene (6 bases). Per the germline V gene, CDR1 is MNHEY and CDR2 is SMNVEV (reference sequence). V dropped 7 bases and J dropped 1 base, with 8 bases sitting between them. The CDR3 extends over 13 amino acids. The CDR3 region is CASIGQSGNTIYF. DNA of the CDR3: TGTGCCAGCATAGGACAGTCTGGAAACACCATATATTTT.

The chain carries TRBV5-4 and TRBJ1-1; D is perhaps TRBD1 (5 bases). CDR3 length: 14 residues. V lost 1 base to trimming and J lost 0 bases, with 7 bases between them. Germline V gene lookup returns CDR1 SGHNT and CDR2 YYREEE (reference sequence). CDR3 region: CASSLQGVNTEAFF. CDR3 nucleotide sequence: TGTGCCAGCAGCTTGCAGGGAGTGAACACTGAAGCTTTCTTT.